The 30 T cell receptor beta chains reported below all come from one sample, sequenced in a study of T-cell memory formation after mild COVID-19. TCRdb fed the 5' RACE reads into MiXCR, producing one record per CDR3 protein. The repertoire holds about 200,000 distinct CDR3 sequences, with about 9.2% as singletons. Sequences were obtained from PBMCs or a T cell subset sorted from them (not recorded which). The origin of the receptors is a man younger than 30 who had mild COVID-19 (a few samples of this study predate the infection). Cell type and time point are not known.

The rearrangement uses TRBV11-2 and TRBJ2-2; D gene ambiguous. V lost 1 base, J lost 7 bases, and 4 bases lay in between. Germline CDR1 reads SGHAT; CDR2 reads FQNNGV. The CDR3 runs to 12 residues. The DNA of the CDR3 is TGTGCCAGCAGCTTAGTTCACGGGGAGCTGTTTTTT. It translates to CASSLVHGELFF. The full variable domain, its missing parts supplied by reference TRBV11-2 and TRBJ2-2, is EAGVAQSPRYKIIEKRQSVAFWCNPISGHATLYWYQQILGQGPKLLIQFQNNGVVDDSQLPKDRFSAERLKGVDSTLKIQPAKLEDSAVYLCASSLVHGELFFGEGSRLTVL.

The chain couples TRBV7-9 to TRBJ1-4, with 7 bases fitting TRBD1. This CDR3 region has 14 residues. Germline V lookup: CDR1 SEHNR, CDR2 FQNEAQ (reference sequence). V shed 7 bases, J shed 7 bases, and the junction held 9 bases outside the gene matches. The CDR3: CASTRQGVGEKLFF. CDR3 bases: TGTGCCAGCACACGACAGGGCGTGGGTGAAAAACTGTTTTTT. Based on the CDR3 plus reference TRBV7-9 and TRBJ1-4, the full variable domain is DTGVSQNPRHKITKRGQNVTFRCDPISEHNRLYWYRQTLGQGPEFLTYFQNEAQLEKSRLLSDRFSAERPKGSFSTLEIQRTEQGDSAMYLCASTRQGVGEKLFFGSGTQLSVL.

This clonotype was counted a few times. The J gene is TRBJ2-7, the V gene TRBV2, with 7 nucleotides matching TRBD1. Germline V gene data show CDR1 as SNHLY and CDR2 as FYNNEI. The CDR3 length is 15 residues. With 3 bases clipped from V and 0 bases from J, the junction kept 5 bases outside the gene matches. Here the CDR3 DNA reads TGTGCCAGCAGTGAGTCCAGGGGGAGCTCCTACGAGCAGTACGTC. Its protein is CASSESRGSSYEQYV.

V and J are TRBV6-2 or TRBV6-3 and TRBJ2-5, with 9 nucleotides matching TRBD2. The germline gives CDR1 MNHEY, CDR2 SVGEGT. J was trimmed by 5 bases and V by 0 bases; bases with no gene match: 7. The CDR3 covers 16 residues. CDR3 residues: CASSYSASGDLETQYF. CDR3 bases: TGTGCCAGCAGTTACTCCGCTAGCGGGGATCTGGAGACCCAGTACTTC.

The rearrangement uses TRBV20-1 and TRBJ2-1; 7 bases fit TRBD2. This CDR3 has 16 residues. Germline CDR1 DFQATT, CDR2 SNEGSKA (reference sequence). The ends lost 4 bases at V and 3 bases at J; junction bases unmatched: 12. The CDR3: CSANPIGAGDYNEQFF. DNA for the CDR3: TGCAGTGCTAACCCCATCGGGGCGGGGGACTACAATGAGCAGTTCTTC.

This clonotype turned up a few times. The CDR3 coding sequence is TGCGCCAGCAGCCAAGACTACAGGAGCTCCTACAATGAGCAGTTCTTC. Translation gives CASSQDYRSSYNEQFF. The rearrangement uses TRBV4-3 and TRBJ2-1; tentatively, D is TRBD1 (5 bases). The V end was cut by 0 bases, the J end by 0 bases, with 9 bases between. The CDR3 has 16 residues. Germline CDR1 and CDR2: LGHNA and YSLEER.

The chain has TRBV4-3 and TRBJ2-1; D is tentatively TRBD1 or TRBD2 (7 bases each). The CDR3 contains 16 residues. V was shortened by 3 bases and J by 7 bases, with 19 bases between the two germline ends. Per germline, CDR1 LGHNA and CDR2 YSLEER. The CDR3 DNA reads TGCGCCAGCAGCCACCAGAGGGGGCGGGGGAGTAATGAGCAGTTCTTC. Its translation: CASSHQRGRGSNEQFF.

This clonotype was observed many times. J is TRBJ2-5 and V is TRBV11-2; 8 bases align to TRBD2. V was pared by 5 bases and J by 5 bases, with 10 bases of the junction left unmatched. The germline CDR1 and CDR2 sequences are SGHAT and FQNNGV. The CDR3 spans 15 residues. The CDR3 protein is CASSARGGNWETQYF. The CDR3 DNA is TGTGCCAGCAGCGCTCGGGGGGGCAACTGGGAGACCCAGTACTTC. Looking up the rest from reference TRBV11-2 and TRBJ2-5 gives the full variable domain: EAGVAQSPRYKIIEKRQSVAFWCNPISGHATLYWYQQILGQGPKLLIQFQNNGVVDDSQLPKDRFSAERLKGVDSTLKIQPAKLEDSAVYLCASSARGGNWETQYFGPGTRLLVL.

This clonotype occurred a few times. V is TRBV7-2 and J is TRBJ1-6; 9 bases are a match to TRBD1. This CDR3 has 17 amino acids. Germline V CDR1 and CDR2: SGHTA, FQGNSA. V shed 4 bases and J 8 bases; nucleotides not matched to a gene: 12. CDR3 nucleotide sequence: TGTGCCAGCAGCTCCAGACTCACAGGGGGCCTATATTCACCCCTCCACTTT. As protein: CASSSRLTGGLYSPLHF.

This clonotype was seen many times. This chain joins TRBV7-3 and TRBJ2-3; D is ambiguous. The germline CDR1 and CDR2 sequences are SGHTA and FQGTGA. The CDR3 is 13 amino acids. The V end was cut by 3 bases, the J end by 6 bases, with 10 bases between. The CDR3 reads CASSFSTLDTQYF. The CDR3 bases are TGTGCCAGCAGCTTCAGTACGTTGGATACGCAGTATTTT.

The chain links TRBV3-1 to TRBJ1-2; D is unclear. Between the trimmed V and J ends, which lost 4 bases and 8 bases, there was a span of 20 bases. This CDR3 has 15 residues. Looked up from germline, CDR1 is LGHDT and CDR2 is YNNKEL (reference sequence). The CDR3 DNA follows: TGTGCCAGCAGCCCGTTCGCCTCGCGGGATCGGGGCTACACCTTC. Encoded protein: CASSPFASRDRGYTF.

In its sample, this clonotype was seen a few times. CDR3 amino acids: CATSDPMAYGYTF. The CDR3 DNA follows: TGTGCCACCAGTGACCCGATGGCTTATGGCTACACCTTC. V gene TRBV24-1 combines with J gene TRBJ1-2; D remains ambiguous. V shed 4 bases and J shed 5 bases, with 10 bases lying between them. From germline, CDR1 is KGHDR and CDR2 SFDVKD. The CDR3 is 13 residues long.

This clonotype was found a few times. The chain joins TRBV4-2 to TRBJ2-3; D is perhaps TRBD2 (5 bases). V was shortened by 4 bases and J by 6 bases, with 17 bases between the two germline ends. The V gene's germline CDR1 is LGHNA and CDR2 YNFKEQ. This CDR3 region has 15 residues. This chain's CDR3 is CASSRKGMGEDTQYF. Here the CDR3 DNA reads TGTGCCAGCAGCCGGAAGGGTATGGGAGAGGATACGCAGTATTTT.

This clonotype was picked up a small number of times. The chain links TRBV18 to TRBJ1-1; tentative D call: TRBD1 (6 bases). The CDR3 sequence is 14 residues long. The V gene lost 2 bases and the J gene lost 11 bases, with 18 bases spanning the gap. Germline values: CDR1 KGHSH, CDR2 LQKENI. The CDR3 sequence: CASSPTLGGAWAFF. The CDR3 DNA is TGTGCCAGCTCACCAACCCTCGGGGGGGCTTGGGCTTTCTTT.

For this clonotype: One end of the junction does not line up with germline, which may come from a read error. This rearrangement joins TRBV4-1 to TRBJ2-1; D tentatively fits TRBD1 or TRBD2 (5 bases each). Germline CDR1 and CDR2: MGHRA and YSYEKL. The CDR3 consists of 13 residues. CDR3 sequence (DNA): TGCGCCAGCAGCCAAGATCGCGAGGGGCCCGGACTCTTC. Translation: CASSQDREGPGLF.

V is TRBV11-2 and J is TRBJ1-6; 8 bases are a match to TRBD1. CDR3 size: 15 residues. V lost 6 bases to trimming and J lost 5 bases; unmatched junction nucleotides: 6. Germline CDR1 SGHAT, CDR2 FQNNGV. CDR3 bases: TGTGCCAGCAGTCGGAACAGGGGGAATAATTCACCCCTCCACTTT. Translated: CASSRNRGNNSPLHF.

This clonotype was seen only a few times. The chain carries TRBV4-3 and TRBJ2-7, with 8 bases aligning to TRBD1. The CDR3 spans 14 residues. The ends lost 5 bases at V and 6 bases at J; junction bases unmatched: 9. CDR1 is LGHNA and CDR2 is YSLEER in the germline V gene. The CDR3 sequence is CASSYGQGTSEQYF. Here the CDR3 DNA reads TGCGCCAGCAGCTATGGACAGGGTACCTCCGAGCAGTACTTC.

This clonotype was recorded a few times. The chain couples TRBV27 to TRBJ1-1, with TRBD1 matching 8 bases. The J segment lost 1 base and the V segment lost 6 bases, leaving 10 bases of the junction unmatched. In germline, CDR1 is MNHEY, CDR2 SMNVEV (reference sequence). The CDR3 sequence is 16 residues long. The CDR3 DNA reads as TGTGCCAGCAGGCCCCCAGGGGGCGTCCGGAACACTGAAGCTTTCTTT. Translating it yields CASRPPGGVRNTEAFF.

This clonotype was counted a few times. This chain links TRBV18 with TRBJ1-1; D is uncertain. The CDR3 runs 14 residues. The germline gives CDR1 KGHSH, CDR2 LQKENI. Between the trimmed V and J ends, which lost 8 bases and 5 bases, there was a span of 18 bases. The CDR3 here is CASAPRQMGTEAFF. CDR3 coding DNA: TGTGCCAGCGCCCCGCGGCAGATGGGGACTGAAGCTTTCTTT.

This chain links TRBV9 with TRBJ2-3; 8 bases are a match to TRBD2. The CDR3 covers 16 residues. The V gene end was trimmed by 0 bases and the J gene end by 5 bases; junction bases not matched to a gene: 8. Germline-derived CDR1 and CDR2 are SGDLS and YYNGEE. For the CDR3, the DNA is TGTGCCAGCAGCGTAGCCGGGGGGGGCCCGGTAGATACGCAGTATTTT. This encodes CASSVAGGGPVDTQYF. The full variable domain, its missing parts supplied by reference TRBV9 and TRBJ2-3, is DSGVTQTPKHLITATGQRVTLRCSPRSGDLSVYWYQQSLDQGLQFLIQYYNGEERAKGNILERFSAQQFPDLHSELNLSSLELGDSALYFCASSVAGGGPVDTQYFGPGTRLTVL.

This clonotype was picked up a small number of times. J is TRBJ2-3 and V is TRBV11-3, with TRBD2 as a possible D gene (5 bases). The V and J ends lost 3 bases and 3 bases respectively, with 13 bases between them. From germline, CDR1 is SGHNT and CDR2 YENEEA. This CDR3 has 15 residues. CDR3 protein: CASSFSRGSTDTQYF. The CDR3, as DNA: TGTGCCAGCAGCTTCTCCCGGGGATCTACAGATACGCAGTATTTT.

This clonotype was picked up a small number of times. V is TRBV4-3 and J is TRBJ1-2, with D uncertain. CDR1 is LGHNA and CDR2 is YSLEER in the germline V gene. The V end was cut by 5 bases, the J end by 7 bases, with 20 bases between. CDR3 length: 15 amino acids. The CDR3 spells CASSNGVGRGGGYTF. The CDR3, as DNA: TGCGCCAGCAGCAATGGGGTTGGACGGGGAGGTGGCTACACCTTC.

With respect to this clonotype: At one end, the junction sequence differs from germline, possibly due to a read error. The chain carries TRBV20-1 and TRBJ1-5; D gene uncertain. The CDR3 extends over 14 amino acids. CDR1 and CDR2 (germline): DFQATT, SNEGSKA (reference sequence). Written as DNA, the CDR3 is TGCAGTGCTAGGATCCCCGGGAGGAGTAAGCCCCAGAATTTT. It is translated as CSARIPGRSKPQNF.

V usage is TRBV10-3 and J usage is TRBJ2-7, with D tentatively TRBD1 or TRBD2 (5 bases each). Germline loops: CDR1 ENHRY, CDR2 SYGVKD. V gave up 10 bases and J gave up 4 bases, with 17 bases separating them. This CDR3 contains 13 residues. The CDR3 sequence: CATRDATPYEQYV. CDR3 coding DNA: TGTGCCACGAGGGACGCAACCCCTTACGAGCAGTACGTC.

This clonotype was recorded many times. The J gene is TRBJ1-2, the V gene TRBV18; D ambiguous. The V gene lost 2 bases and the J gene lost 8 bases, with 12 bases spanning the gap. CDR1 is KGHSH and CDR2 is LQKENI in the germline V gene. CDR3 length equals 13 residues. CDR3 DNA: TGTGCCAGCTCACCAGGGGATGTGTTCGGCTACACCTTC. Protein sequence: CASSPGDVFGYTF.

This clonotype was detected only a few times. The chain has TRBV7-6 and TRBJ2-1; 10 positions agree with TRBD2. The CDR3 runs 15 residues. Trimming at V came to 5 bases and at J to 7 bases, leaving 8 bases not matched to a gene. The V gene's germline CDR1 is SGHVS and CDR2 FNYEAQ. The CDR3 sequence: CASSRSAGGGNEQFF. CDR3 DNA sequence: TGTGCCAGCAGCCGGTCAGCGGGGGGGGGTAATGAGCAGTTCTTC.

The chain employs TRBV6-5 and TRBJ1-2; 8 bases match TRBD1. The CDR3 spans 14 residues. The germline V gene encodes CDR1 MNHEY and CDR2 SVGAGI. With V trimmed by 4 bases and J by 5 bases, 6 bases remained unmatched. The CDR3 DNA reads as TGTGCCAGCAGTTCGGGACAGGCGCTTTATGGCTACACCTTC. Protein product: CASSSGQALYGYTF.

The sample holds many counts of this clonotype. This chain links TRBV20-1 with TRBJ2-1; D possibly corresponds to TRBD1 (6 bases). The CDR3 has 13 residues. Germline V CDR1 and CDR2: DFQATT, SNEGSKA (reference sequence). V lost 5 bases and J lost 8, with 16 bases in between. The CDR3 region has the DNA TGCAGTGCTCTTACAAACAGGGCTGATGAGCAGTTCTTC. It translates to CSALTNRADEQFF.

This chain links TRBV4-1 with TRBJ2-1; TRBD2 is a possible D gene (6 bases). The CDR3 length is 18 residues. Germline values: CDR1 MGHRA, CDR2 YSYEKL. Trimming took off 1 base at V and 0 bases at J, with 16 bases between the two ends. The CDR3 bases are TGCGCCAGCAGCCAAGCCAATCTGGTCGGGAGCTCCTACAATGAGCAGTTCTTC. Translated: CASSQANLVGSSYNEQFF.

This clonotype was recorded a few times. This chain links TRBV5-1 with TRBJ1-1; D possibly corresponds to TRBD1 (6 bases). Germline loops: CDR1 SGHRS, CDR2 YFSETQ. Trimming removed 2 bases from V and 3 bases from J, with 11 bases in between. This CDR3 comprises 14 residues. CDR3 loop: CASSFTGRDTEAFF. The CDR3 nucleotides are TGCGCCAGCAGCTTTACAGGGAGGGACACTGAAGCTTTCTTT.